The 21 T cell receptor beta chains below were found in one sample sequenced in a study of Tregs in tolerant kidney transplant recipients. Data came from immunoSEQ multiplex PCR; TCRdb stores just in-frame clones and leaves some out. The table shows roughly 45,000 clones, with roughly 89% occurring only once. Sequenced material: Tregs from blood. These receptors were taken from a human donor in good health.

V usage is TRBV7-8 and J usage is TRBJ2-4, with 8 bases matching TRBD2. The V gene's germline CDR1 is SGHVS and CDR2 FQNEAQ. Trimming removed 4 bases from V and 0 bases from J; junction bases left unmatched: 2. The CDR3 totals 15 residues. The CDR3 DNA reads TGTGCCAGCAGCTCCAGCGGGAGAGCCAAAAACATTCAGTACTTC. Its protein is CASSSSGRAKNIQYF.

The CDR3 DNA reads TGTGCCAGCAGTTACTTTAAACTGCAGAACCACATTGAAGCTTTCTTT. Protein product: CASSYFKLQNHIEAFF. The chain employs TRBV6-6 and TRBJ1-1; D gene unclear. The V gene lost 1 base and the J gene lost 7 bases, with 19 bases spanning the gap. The CDR3 loop spans 16 amino acids. Germline-derived CDR1 and CDR2 are MNHNY and SVGAGI (reference sequence).

The chain joins TRBV29-1 to TRBJ2-6; D might be TRBD1 or TRBD2, each matching 5 bases. This CDR3 has 15 residues. CDR1 and CDR2 (germline): SQVTM, ANQGSEA. Trimming took 4 bases from V and 0 from J, leaving 10 bases between them. The CDR3 loop reads CSVVGGTSGANVLTF. CDR3 sequence (DNA): TGCAGCGTTGTTGGTGGGACCTCTGGGGCCAACGTCCTGACTTTC.

V and J are TRBV11-1 and TRBJ1-1; 7 nucleotides match TRBD1. Germline values: CDR1 SGHAT, CDR2 FQDESV (reference sequence). Unmatched junction bases numbered 3, after V lost 1 base and J lost 4 bases. The CDR3 is made up of 14 amino acids. The CDR3 bases are TGTGCCAGCAGCTTAGACAGGGGTAGCACTGAAGCTTTCTTT. Its translation is CASSLDRGSTEAFF.

Turning to this clone: Mismatch with germline at one junction end may stem from a read error. The rearrangement links TRBV4-2 to TRBJ2-1, with a weak D call TRBD2 (6 bases). The CDR3 has 16 amino acids. Germline CDR1 reads LGHNA; CDR2 reads YNFKEQ. CDR3 sequence: CASSQVSGSSYSEQFF. The CDR3, as DNA: TGTGCCAGCAGCCAAGTTTCCGGGAGTTCCTACAGTGAGCAGTTCTTC.

The V and J genes are TRBV5-1 and TRBJ1-1; possible D gene TRBD1, 6 bases. The V gene lost 0 bases and the J gene lost 0 bases, with 15 bases spanning the gap. CDR3 length: 17 residues. Germline CDR1 SGHRS, CDR2 YFSETQ. Here the CDR3 reads CASSLAVTGRLNTEAFF. The CDR3, as DNA: TGCGCCAGCAGCTTGGCCGTCACAGGGAGATTGAACACTGAAGCTTTCTTT.

This clone appeared a single time. The rearrangement uses TRBV7-8 and TRBJ2-2; the match to TRBD2 covers 13 bases. Germline CDR1 is SGHVS and CDR2 is FQNEAQ. This CDR3 has 18 amino acids. V shed 2 bases and J 4 bases; nucleotides not matched to a gene: 7. CDR3 in amino acids: CASSLTSGRAGGTGELFF. The DNA of the CDR3 is TGTGCCAGCAGCTTAACTAGCGGGAGGGCCGGGGGCACCGGGGAGCTGTTTTTT.

The genes are TRBV29-1 and TRBJ2-7; D is ambiguous. CDR1 and CDR2 from the germline V gene are SQVTM and ANQGSEA. This CDR3 is built from 14 residues. Trimming pared 4 bases from V and 5 bases from J, leaving 18 bases between. This CDR3 is CSVVSDQNENEQYF. CDR3 sequence (DNA): TGCAGCGTTGTAAGCGATCAGAATGAGAACGAGCAGTACTTC.

This clone was counted once. This sequence joins TRBV27 and TRBJ1-2; the D is unclear. The germline V gene encodes CDR1 MNHEY and CDR2 SMNVEV (reference sequence). CDR3 length: 14 residues. Trimming took 6 bases from V and 4 from J, leaving 15 bases between them. In DNA form, the CDR3 reads TGTGCCAGCAGCCGGAGACCGGGCGGCTATGGCTACACCTTC. It codes for CASSRRPGGYGYTF.

The rearrangement uses TRBV6-6 and TRBJ2-7; D possibly matches TRBD1 or TRBD2 (5 bases each). The length of the CDR3 is 11 residues. Trimming removed 9 bases at V and 3 bases at J, with 9 bases between. Germline values: CDR1 MNHNY, CDR2 SVGAGI (reference sequence). CDR3 sequence: CARWDLYEQYF. The CDR3 bases are TGTGCCAGATGGGACCTCTACGAGCAGTACTTC.

The V call is TRBV5-1, the J call TRBJ2-1; D is uncertain. Germline V lookup: CDR1 SGHRS, CDR2 YFSETQ. Trimming took 4 bases from V and 4 from J, leaving 12 bases between them. This CDR3 is built from 14 residues. CDR3 coding DNA: TGCGCCAGCAGCGCGTATGACGGATACAATGAGCAGTTCTTC. It specifies CASSAYDGYNEQFF.

The V gene is TRBV11-3, the J gene TRBJ2-5; 7 positions agree with TRBD2. Unmatched junction bases numbered 4, after V lost 1 base and J lost 2 bases. The CDR3 consists of 15 residues. CDR1 and CDR2 from the germline V gene are SGHNT and YENEEA. Written as DNA, the CDR3 is TGTGCCAGCAGCTTAGGTCCTAGCGGACAAGAGACCCAGTACTTC. It is translated as CASSLGPSGQETQYF.

This sequence joins TRBV4-1 and TRBJ1-5; unclear D gene. Germline lookup yields CDR1 MGHRA and CDR2 YSYEKL. The CDR3 sequence is 16 residues long. The V end was cut by 1 base, the J end by 7 bases, with 17 bases between. DNA of the CDR3: TGCGCCAGCAGCCAAGGCCTCGGGAGCACTCGGCAGCCCCAGCATTTT. Protein product: CASSQGLGSTRQPQHF.

The V and J genes are TRBV10-1 and TRBJ2-5; 8 bases line up with TRBD2. The CDR3 extends over 14 amino acids. With V trimmed by 6 bases and J by 4 bases, 7 bases remained unmatched. CDR1 is WNHNN and CDR2 is SYGVQD in the germline V gene (reference sequence). CDR3 bases: TGCGCCAGCAGCCCGGGAGGGCCTCGAGAGACCCAGTACTTC. This translates into CASSPGGPRETQYF.

This chain uses TRBV7-9 with TRBJ2-1; unclear D gene. V gave up 1 base and J gave up 0 bases, with 7 bases separating them. Germline assignment: CDR1 SEHNR and CDR2 FQNEAQ (reference sequence). The length of the CDR3 is 15 residues. CDR3 protein: CASSLVGYSYNEQFF. The DNA of the CDR3 is TGTGCCAGCAGCTTAGTTGGGTACTCCTACAATGAGCAGTTCTTC.

V usage is TRBV9 and J usage is TRBJ1-1, with D tentatively TRBD1 (6 bases). Trimming stripped 0 bases from V and 0 bases from J, with 15 bases between. The CDR3 runs to 17 residues. From germline, CDR1 is SGDLS and CDR2 YYNGEE. This CDR3 is CASSVDRRGDMNTEAFF. In nucleotides, the CDR3 is TGTGCCAGCAGCGTAGATCGAAGGGGGGATATGAACACTGAAGCTTTCTTT.

The CDR3 nucleotides are TGCGCCAGCAGAGCTGGTGTTGGCGCGAGCTCCTACAATGAGCAGTTCTTC. Its translation is CASRAGVGASSYNEQFF. This chain uses TRBV5-1 with TRBJ2-1; D is undetermined. Trimming cost V 5 bases and J 0 bases, with 18 bases left between them. This CDR3 contains 17 residues. Germline V CDR1 and CDR2: SGHRS, YFSETQ.

The chain has TRBV5-1 and TRBJ1-6; possibly TRBD1 for D (6 bases). CDR1 and CDR2 (germline): SGHRS, YFSETQ. The CDR3 has 15 residues. V was trimmed by 1 base and J by 6 bases, leaving 11 bases between them. CDR3 bases: TGCGCCAGCAGCTTGAACCAGGGGCGTAATTCACCCCTCCACTTT. Translated, it gives CASSLNQGRNSPLHF.

J is TRBJ2-5 and V is TRBV7-6; the match to TRBD2 covers 8 bases. CDR1 and CDR2 from the germline V gene are SGHVS and FNYEAQ. This CDR3 is 14 amino acids long. V gave up 5 bases and J gave up 9 bases; unmatched junction bases: 11. CDR3 bases: TGTGCCAGCAGCGCAGCGGGGGCGGGAGTCGCCCAGTACTTC. Its translation: CASSAAGAGVAQYF.

V usage is TRBV10-3 and J usage is TRBJ2-3; a possible D gene is TRBD2 (6 bases). Trimming took off 5 bases at V and 0 bases at J, with 15 bases between the two ends. This CDR3 contains 16 residues. Germline V gene sequence: CDR1 ENHRY, CDR2 SYGVKD. CDR3 nucleotide sequence: TGTGCCATCAGTACGCTCCTCAGCGGGAGCACAGATACGCAGTATTTT. Protein sequence: CAISTLLSGSTDTQYF.

The chain uses TRBV30 and TRBJ1-5; unclear D gene. The length of the CDR3 is 13 residues. Trimming took 3 bases from V and 7 from J, leaving 13 bases between them. The V gene's germline CDR1 is GTSNPN and CDR2 SVGIG (reference sequence). CDR3 in DNA: TGTGCCTGGAGCCCAGACTCGGACCAGCCCCAGCATTTT. Protein sequence: CAWSPDSDQPQHF.